These 26 T cell receptor beta chains were all obtained from the same sample, sequenced in a study of T-cell memory formation after mild COVID-19. TCRdb reanalysed the 5' RACE reads using MiXCR and keeps one entry per CDR3 protein. This sample carries under 450,000 distinct CDR3 sequences, over 13% of them seen once, and the ten largest clones take around 22%. Sequenced: PBMCs or a T cell subset sorted from them (not recorded which). These receptors were collected from a man aged 18 to 29 who had mild COVID-19 (a few samples of this study predate the infection). Cell type and time point are not known.

In its sample, this clonotype was seen a few times. This chain links TRBV5-1 with TRBJ2-1; tentative D call: TRBD2 (6 bases). Trimming stripped 4 bases from V and 2 bases from J, with 19 bases between. Germline CDR1 SGHRS, CDR2 YFSETQ. The CDR3 extends over 17 amino acids. Written as DNA, the CDR3 is TGCGCCAGCAGCCCCTCCCGGGGGACGGGGACCTACAATGAGCAGTTCTTC. It specifies CASSPSRGTGTYNEQFF.

V gene TRBV6-1 combines with J gene TRBJ1-5; D perhaps matches TRBD1 (5 bases). Germline-derived CDR1 and CDR2 are MNHNS and SASEGT. This CDR3 region has 11 residues. V dropped 3 bases and J dropped 13 bases, with 10 bases sitting between them. CDR3 residues: CASSDSQGQHF. The CDR3 nucleotides read TGTGCCAGCAGTGATTCGCAGGGACAGCATTTT.

The rearrangement links TRBV9 to TRBJ2-3, with D unclear. Germline-derived CDR1 and CDR2 are SGDLS and YYNGEE. The length of the CDR3 is 13 residues. V shed 7 bases and J shed 6 bases, with 15 bases lying between them. CDR3 bases: TGTGCCAGCCGAGACCAGAGATCGGATACGCAGTATTTT. Residues: CASRDQRSDTQYF.

The V and J genes are TRBV5-1 and TRBJ2-5; TRBD2 matches at 10 bases. V lost 4 bases to trimming and J lost 4 bases; unmatched junction nucleotides: 4. CDR3 length equals 14 residues. In germline, CDR1 is SGHRS, CDR2 YFSETQ. The CDR3 is CASSTLAGVETQYF. CDR3 nucleotides: TGCGCCAGCAGCACTCTAGCGGGGGTAGAGACCCAGTACTTC.

This chain joins TRBV3-1 and TRBJ1-2; no firm D call. CDR1 and CDR2 from the germline V gene are LGHDT and YNNKEL (reference sequence). Trimming removed 6 bases from V and 6 bases from J, with 14 bases in between. There are 13 residues in the CDR3. Written as DNA, the CDR3 is TGTGCCAGCAGGTCCTCGAGGGCCCATGGCTACACCTTC. Translated: CASRSSRAHGYTF.

The sample holds a few counts of this clonotype. J is TRBJ2-7 and V is TRBV2, with TRBD2 identical over 12 bases. This CDR3 has 16 residues. Germline CDR1 SNHLY, CDR2 FYNNEI. Trimming removed 4 bases from V and 4 bases from J; junction bases left unmatched: 8. CDR3 in amino acids: CASSGGGLAGIYEQYF. As DNA, the CDR3 is TGTGCCAGCAGTGGGGGTGGACTAGCGGGGATTTACGAGCAGTACTTC. Full variable domain (rest looked up from reference TRBV2 and TRBJ2-7): EPEVTQTPSHQVTQMGQEVILRCVPISNHLYFYWYRQILGQKVEFLVSFYNNEISEKSEIFDDQFSVERPDGSNFTLKIRSTKLEDSAMYFCASSGGGLAGIYEQYFGPGTRLTVT.

The chain recombines TRBV4-2 with TRBJ1-1; D might be TRBD1 (6 bases). The germline CDR1 and CDR2 sequences are LGHNA and YNFKEQ. The V end lost 0 bases, the J end lost 4 bases, and 15 bases lay between the germline ends. The CDR3 sequence is 16 residues long. CDR3 DNA: TGTGCCAGCAGCCAAGATGGGGGGACATGGGCCACTGAAGCTTTCTTT. Translating it yields CASSQDGGTWATEAFF.

This clonotype was seen only a few times. The chain employs TRBV12-3 or TRBV12-4 and TRBJ2-3, with D perhaps matching TRBD1 (5 bases). The CDR3 contains 16 residues. Trimming cost V 5 bases and J 2 bases, with 17 bases left between them. CDR3 coding DNA: TGTGCCAGCAGTCCCAGGGTTAGCAGCTCCACAGATACGCAGTATTTT. Residues: CASSPRVSSSTDTQYF.

The sample holds a few counts of this clonotype. The rearrangement uses TRBV4-1 and TRBJ2-2; D perhaps matches TRBD2 (5 bases). Germline V CDR1 and CDR2: MGHRA, YSYEKL. Trimming removed 1 base from V and 2 bases from J, with 11 bases in between. CDR3 length: 16 amino acids. This CDR3 is CASSQGGSGNTGELFF. The CDR3 DNA is TGCGCCAGCAGCCAAGGTGGGAGCGGAAACACCGGGGAGCTGTTTTTT.

The chain links TRBV3-1 to TRBJ2-3; D may be TRBD2 (6 bases). The ends were cut back, 0 bases at V and 2 bases at J, with 9 bases in the middle. Germline CDR1 LGHDT, CDR2 YNNKEL (reference sequence). The CDR3 covers 15 residues. The CDR3 sequence: CASSQEQRVTDTQYF. The CDR3 bases are TGTGCCAGCAGCCAAGAACAGCGGGTCACAGATACGCAGTATTTT.

The chain has TRBV6-5 and TRBJ2-3; D might be TRBD1 (6 bases). There are 13 residues in the CDR3. The germline V gene encodes CDR1 MNHEY and CDR2 SVGAGI. V lost 8 bases and J 1 base, leaving 10 bases between the germline ends. Written as DNA, the CDR3 is TGTGCCAGCCGCCCAGGGGGCACAGATACGCAGTATTTT. It is translated as CASRPGGTDTQYF.

This clonotype was picked up a small number of times. The chain is built from TRBV5-5 and TRBJ1-1; possibly TRBD1 for D (6 bases). CDR1 and CDR2 from the germline V gene are SGHKS and YYEKEE (reference sequence). The CDR3 sequence is 13 residues long. V was cut by 6 bases and J by 4 bases, with 13 bases left in between. The CDR3 loop reads CASTLVGATEAFF. In DNA form, the CDR3 reads TGTGCCAGCACCCTCGTGGGGGCCACTGAAGCTTTCTTT.

This rearrangement joins TRBV10-3 to TRBJ1-3; the D gene is possibly TRBD1 (5 bases). V lost 4 bases and J 0 bases, leaving 7 bases between the germline ends. Per the germline V gene, CDR1 is ENHRY and CDR2 is SYGVKD. The CDR3 runs 14 residues. CDR3 amino acids: CAISADSSGNTIYF. In nucleotides, the CDR3 is TGTGCCATCAGTGCAGACAGCTCTGGAAACACCATATATTTT.

J is TRBJ2-3 and V is TRBV6-6, with 7 bases lining up with TRBD2. In germline, CDR1 is MNHNY, CDR2 SVGAGI (reference sequence). The CDR3 runs to 15 residues. The V segment lost 0 bases and the J segment 4 bases; nucleotides outside the gene matches: 4. The CDR3 loop reads CASSYSSGVPDTQYF. The CDR3, as DNA: TGTGCCAGCAGTTACTCGAGCGGGGTACCAGATACGCAGTATTTT.

Ten or more counts support this clonotype. This chain joins TRBV28 and TRBJ2-7; weak D call: TRBD1 (5 bases). Trimming pared 6 bases from V and 5 bases from J, leaving 14 bases between. CDR1 is MDHEN and CDR2 is SYDVKM in the germline V gene. CDR3 size: 13 residues. The CDR3 here is CASSAPPGHEQYV. The CDR3 coding sequence is TGTGCCAGCAGCGCCCCACCAGGGCACGAGCAGTACGTC.

This clonotype was recorded a few times. The rearrangement joins TRBV5-1 to TRBJ2-7; 8 positions agree with TRBD1. Looked up from germline, CDR1 is SGHRS and CDR2 is YFSETQ. V dropped 4 bases and J dropped 0; count of bases not matched to a gene: 9. This CDR3 spans 16 amino acids. CDR3 region: CASSRRTGQYSYEQYF. For the CDR3, the DNA is TGCGCCAGCAGCCGGAGGACAGGGCAATACTCCTACGAGCAGTACTTC.

This chain connects TRBV27 to TRBJ1-1, with D unresolved. The CDR3 spans 13 residues. V was shortened by 2 bases and J by 0 bases, with 4 bases between the two germline ends. The V gene's germline CDR1 is MNHEY and CDR2 SMNVEV (reference sequence). CDR3 sequence reads: CASSLVMNTEAFF. CDR3 in DNA: TGTGCCAGCAGTTTAGTGATGAACACTGAAGCTTTCTTT.

This clonotype was observed at least ten times. The gene calls are TRBV5-1 and TRBJ2-1; 10 bases fit TRBD2. Germline V CDR1 and CDR2: SGHRS, YFSETQ. The CDR3 contains 17 residues. V was clipped by 1 base and J by 3 bases; unmatched bases: 7. The DNA for the CDR3 is TGCGCCAGCAGCTTGACGCGGACTAGCGGTCTCTACAATGAGCAGTTCTTC. This codes for CASSLTRTSGLYNEQFF.

V gene TRBV9 combines with J gene TRBJ2-3; no firm D call. The CDR3 has 14 amino acids. The germline V gene has CDR1 SGDLS and CDR2 YYNGEE. V was clipped by 3 bases and J by 6 bases, with 14 bases between them. DNA for the CDR3: TGTGCCAGCAGCGAGGATCTGGCGAGGGATACGCAGTATTTT. The encoded protein is CASSEDLARDTQYF.

The chain has TRBV6-5 and TRBJ2-1, with a weak D call TRBD1 (5 bases). This CDR3 spans 15 amino acids. The V end was cut by 2 bases, the J end by 5 bases, with 13 bases between. Looked up from germline, CDR1 is MNHEY and CDR2 is SVGAGI. CDR3 protein: CASSYRGRRDNEQFF. The CDR3 coding sequence is TGTGCCAGCAGTTACAGGGGCCGGAGAGACAATGAGCAGTTCTTC.

The V gene is TRBV3-1, the J gene TRBJ1-3; the D is unclear. Germline CDR1 LGHDT, CDR2 YNNKEL (reference sequence). The CDR3 contains 14 residues. Trimming pared 3 bases from V and 6 bases from J, leaving 12 bases between. Here the CDR3 DNA reads TGTGCCAGCAGCCAGGGGAAAAGAGCAAACACCATATATTTT. Translating gives CASSQGKRANTIYF.

This clonotype was observed at least ten times. The chain recombines TRBV12-3 or TRBV12-4 with TRBJ1-5; TRBD1 is a possible D gene (6 bases). V lost 2 bases and J lost 4, with 15 bases in between. The CDR3 extends over 16 amino acids. CDR3 amino acids: CASSLSAQGTNQPQHF. The CDR3 DNA reads as TGTGCCAGCAGTTTATCTGCCCAGGGGACAAATCAGCCCCAGCATTTT.

This clonotype showed up just a few times. The rearrangement links TRBV4-2 to TRBJ2-1; D unclear. V lost 4 bases, J lost 0 bases, and 10 bases lay in between. Germline assignment: CDR1 LGHNA and CDR2 YNFKEQ. The CDR3 contains 15 residues. This chain's CDR3 is CASSRDLSSYNEQFF. CDR3 coding DNA: TGTGCCAGCAGCCGAGACCTTAGCTCCTACAATGAGCAGTTCTTC.

The table lists this clonotype with many counts. The CDR3 here is CASSYPGNEQFF. The CDR3 region has the DNA TGTGCCAGCAGCTACCCCGGCAATGAGCAGTTCTTC. The chain links TRBV7-2 to TRBJ2-1, with D unresolved. Germline CDR1 reads SGHTA; CDR2 reads FQGNSA. Trimming removed 4 bases at V and 6 bases at J, with 7 bases between. The length of the CDR3 is 12 residues.

This clonotype was detected many times. V is TRBV20-1 and J is TRBJ1-1, with 10 nucleotides matching TRBD1. In germline, CDR1 is DFQATT, CDR2 SNEGSKA (reference sequence). Trimming took 4 bases from V and 11 from J; bases not matched to a gene: 7. The CDR3 extends over 12 amino acids. The CDR3 spells CSANRDRGFAFF. In DNA, the CDR3 is TGCAGTGCTAACCGGGACAGGGGCTTTGCTTTCTTT.

The chain combines TRBV10-3 with TRBJ2-7; 7 nucleotides agree with TRBD2. With 0 bases clipped from V and 0 bases from J, the junction kept 2 bases outside the gene matches. This CDR3 is built from 15 residues. Germline CDR1 reads ENHRY; CDR2 reads SYGVKD. For the CDR3, the DNA is TGTGCCATCAGTGAGTCCCTAGCGGTCTCCTACGAGCAGTACTTC. Translation gives CAISESLAVSYEQYF.